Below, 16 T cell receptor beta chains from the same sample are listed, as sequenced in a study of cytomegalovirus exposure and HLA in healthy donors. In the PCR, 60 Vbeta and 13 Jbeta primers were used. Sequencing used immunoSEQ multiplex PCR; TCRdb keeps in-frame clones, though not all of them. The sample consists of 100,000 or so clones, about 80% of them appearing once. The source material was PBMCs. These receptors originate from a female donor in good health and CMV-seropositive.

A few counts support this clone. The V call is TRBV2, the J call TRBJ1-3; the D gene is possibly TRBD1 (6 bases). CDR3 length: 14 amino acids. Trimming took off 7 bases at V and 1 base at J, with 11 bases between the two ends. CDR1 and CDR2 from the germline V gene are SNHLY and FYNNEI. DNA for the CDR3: TGTGCCAGCACCCAAAGGGGGTCTGGAAACACCATATATTTT. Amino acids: CASTQRGSGNTIYF.

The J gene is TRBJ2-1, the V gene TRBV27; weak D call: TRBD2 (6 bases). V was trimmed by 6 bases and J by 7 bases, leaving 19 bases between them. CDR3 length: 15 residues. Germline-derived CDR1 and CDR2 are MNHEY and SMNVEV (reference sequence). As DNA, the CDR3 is TGTGCCAGCAGCCCCCGGGGGACTGCCGGGAATGAGCAGTTCTTC. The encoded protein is CASSPRGTAGNEQFF.

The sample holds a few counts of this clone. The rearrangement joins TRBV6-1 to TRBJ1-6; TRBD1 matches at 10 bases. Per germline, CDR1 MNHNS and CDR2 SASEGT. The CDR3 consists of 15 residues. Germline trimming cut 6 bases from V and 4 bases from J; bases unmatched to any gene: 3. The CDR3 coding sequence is TGTGCCAGCAGGGGACAGGGGACGTATAATTCACCCCTCCACTTT. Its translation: CASRGQGTYNSPLHF.

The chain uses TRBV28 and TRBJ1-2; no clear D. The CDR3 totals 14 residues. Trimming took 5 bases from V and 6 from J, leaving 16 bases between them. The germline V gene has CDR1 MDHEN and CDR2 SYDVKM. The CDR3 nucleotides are TGTGCCAGCAGTCCGGGCGGGCAGGCCCATGGCTACACCTTC. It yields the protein CASSPGGQAHGYTF.

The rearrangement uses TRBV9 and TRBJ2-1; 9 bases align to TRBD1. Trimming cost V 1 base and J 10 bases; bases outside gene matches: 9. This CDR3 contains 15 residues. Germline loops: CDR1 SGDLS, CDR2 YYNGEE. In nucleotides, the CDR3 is TGTGCCAGCAGCGTACAACCGGGACAGGGTGGAGAGCAGTTCTTC. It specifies CASSVQPGQGGEQFF.

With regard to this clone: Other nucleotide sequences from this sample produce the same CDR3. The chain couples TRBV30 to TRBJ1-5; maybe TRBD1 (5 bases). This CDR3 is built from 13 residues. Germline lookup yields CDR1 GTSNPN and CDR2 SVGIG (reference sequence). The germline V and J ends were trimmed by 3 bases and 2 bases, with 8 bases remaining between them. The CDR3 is CAWSGGGNQPQHF. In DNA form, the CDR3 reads TGTGCCTGGAGCGGGGGGGGCAATCAGCCCCAGCATTTT.

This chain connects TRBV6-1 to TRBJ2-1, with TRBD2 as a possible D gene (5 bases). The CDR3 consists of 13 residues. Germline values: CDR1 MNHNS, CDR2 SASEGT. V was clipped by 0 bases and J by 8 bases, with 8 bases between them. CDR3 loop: CASSEADYYEQFF. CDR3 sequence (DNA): TGTGCCAGCAGTGAAGCCGACTATTATGAGCAGTTCTTC.

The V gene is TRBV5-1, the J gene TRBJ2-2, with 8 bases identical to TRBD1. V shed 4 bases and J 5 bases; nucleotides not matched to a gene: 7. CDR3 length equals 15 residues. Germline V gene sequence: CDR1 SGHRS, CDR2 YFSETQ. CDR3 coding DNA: TGCGCCAGCAGCCCGACCGGGACAGGTACCGGGGAGCTGTTTTTT. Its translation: CASSPTGTGTGELFF.

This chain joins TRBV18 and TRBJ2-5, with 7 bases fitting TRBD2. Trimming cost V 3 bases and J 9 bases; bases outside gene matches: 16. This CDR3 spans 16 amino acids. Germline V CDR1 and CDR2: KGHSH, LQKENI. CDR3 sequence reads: CASSPSPGRRGVAQYF. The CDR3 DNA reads TGTGCCAGCTCACCTTCGCCGGGACGCCGGGGGGTGGCCCAGTACTTC.

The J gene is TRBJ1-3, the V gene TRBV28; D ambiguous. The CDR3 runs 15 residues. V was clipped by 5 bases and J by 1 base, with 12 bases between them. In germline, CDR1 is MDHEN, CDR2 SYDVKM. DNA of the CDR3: TGTGCCAGCAGTCCGGGGTCCCCATCTGGAAACACCATATATTTT. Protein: CASSPGSPSGNTIYF.

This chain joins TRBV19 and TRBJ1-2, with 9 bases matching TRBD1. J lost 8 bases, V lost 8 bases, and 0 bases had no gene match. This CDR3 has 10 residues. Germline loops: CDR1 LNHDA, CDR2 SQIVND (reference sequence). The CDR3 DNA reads TGTGCCAGTGGACAGGGGGGCTACACCTTC. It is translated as CASGQGGYTF.

CDR3 nucleotides: TGTGCCAGCAGCCCCGGTACAGGCAATCAGCCCCAGCATTTT. Its translation is CASSPGTGNQPQHF. This chain links TRBV4-2 with TRBJ1-5; no reliable D call. V lost 4 bases, J lost 2 bases, and 9 bases lay in between. The CDR3 totals 14 residues. Per the germline V gene, CDR1 is LGHNA and CDR2 is YNFKEQ.

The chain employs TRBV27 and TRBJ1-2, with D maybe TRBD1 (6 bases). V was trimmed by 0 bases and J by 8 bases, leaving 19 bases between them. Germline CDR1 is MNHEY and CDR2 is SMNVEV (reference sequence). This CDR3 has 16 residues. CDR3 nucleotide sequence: TGTGCCAGCAGTTTATCGGGGACAAGGTTGGTGGACGGCTACACCTTC. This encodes CASSLSGTRLVDGYTF.

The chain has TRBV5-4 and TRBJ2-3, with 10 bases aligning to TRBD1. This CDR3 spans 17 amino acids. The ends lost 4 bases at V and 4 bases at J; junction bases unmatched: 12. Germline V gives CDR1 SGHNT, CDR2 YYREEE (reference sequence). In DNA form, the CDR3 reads TGTGCCAGCAGCATCCGGATTGTGACAGGGGGCGCAGATACGCAGTATTTT. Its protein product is CASSIRIVTGGADTQYF.

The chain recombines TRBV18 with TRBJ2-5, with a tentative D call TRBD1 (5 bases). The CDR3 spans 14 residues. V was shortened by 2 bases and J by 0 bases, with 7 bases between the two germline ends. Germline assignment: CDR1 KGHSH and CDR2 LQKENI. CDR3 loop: CASSPARDQETQYF. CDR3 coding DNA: TGTGCCAGCTCACCAGCCAGGGACCAAGAGACCCAGTACTTC.

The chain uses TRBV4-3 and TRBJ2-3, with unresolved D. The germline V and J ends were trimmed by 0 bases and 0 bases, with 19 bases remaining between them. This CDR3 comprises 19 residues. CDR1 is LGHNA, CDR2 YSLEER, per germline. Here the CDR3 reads CASSQEFIKALQSTDTQYF. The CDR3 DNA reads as TGCGCCAGCAGCCAAGAGTTTATAAAGGCCTTACAGAGCACAGATACGCAGTATTTT.